The 27 T cell receptor beta chains below all came from one sample that was sequenced in a study of blood T cell repertoires in COVID-19. Sequencing used immunoSEQ multiplex PCR; TCRdb keeps in-frame clones, though not all of them. The sample has 100,000 to 150,000 clones, about nine tenths seen once. Sequencing input: peripheral blood. All receptors derive from a man in his fifties with acute or convalescent COVID-19.

Only one count was recorded for this clone. The V gene is TRBV3-1 (or the pseudogene TRBV3-2), the J gene TRBJ2-5; TRBD2 agrees at 9 bases. Germline V gives CDR1 LGHDT, CDR2 YNNKEL (reference sequence). The CDR3 is 15 residues long. With 4 bases clipped from V and 6 bases from J, the junction kept 9 bases outside the gene matches. The CDR3 nucleotides are TGTGCCAGCAGCCGGCTAGCGGGGAACGGACAGACCCAGTACTTC. This encodes CASSRLAGNGQTQYF.

V and J are TRBV3-1 (or the pseudogene TRBV3-2) and TRBJ1-2; D unclear. The germline V gene encodes CDR1 LGHDT and CDR2 YNNKEL (reference sequence). This CDR3 is built from 13 residues. Trimming pared 4 bases from V and 0 bases from J, leaving 6 bases between. The CDR3 spells CASSLLANYGYTF. The CDR3 DNA is TGTGCCAGCAGCCTATTAGCTAACTATGGCTACACCTTC.

The chain couples TRBV7-9 to TRBJ2-1; possibly TRBD2 for D (5 bases). V lost 2 bases and J 9 bases, leaving 14 bases between the germline ends. Germline values: CDR1 SEHNR, CDR2 FQNEAQ (reference sequence). This CDR3 has 14 residues. The CDR3 protein is CASSLQSVAGEQFF. CDR3 sequence (DNA): TGTGCCAGCAGCTTACAATCTGTCGCGGGTGAGCAGTTCTTC.

The J gene is TRBJ1-5, the V gene TRBV28, with 7 nucleotides matching TRBD1. V was clipped by 1 base and J by 0 bases; unmatched bases: 9. The V gene's germline CDR1 is MDHEN and CDR2 SYDVKM. The CDR3 has 18 amino acids. Here the CDR3 DNA reads TGTGCCAGCAGTTTATCCCGACAGGGTGTATATAGCAATCAGCCCCAGCATTTT. Its translation: CASSLSRQGVYSNQPQHF.

The chain is built from TRBV2 and TRBJ2-2; no firm D call. Germline CDR1 reads SNHLY; CDR2 reads FYNNEI. The length of the CDR3 is 14 residues. Trimming removed 6 bases at V and 0 bases at J, with 8 bases between. CDR3 bases: TGTGCCAGCAGCTTGACACCGAACACCGGGGAGCTGTTTTTT. This codes for CASSLTPNTGELFF.

Here the CDR3 reads CASSLGESPETQYF. DNA of the CDR3: TGTGCCAGCAGCTTAGGGGAGAGTCCAGAGACCCAGTACTTC. This sequence joins TRBV13 and TRBJ2-5; D is uncertain. V lost 0 bases, J lost 4 bases, and 9 bases lay in between. Per the germline V gene, CDR1 is PRHDT and CDR2 is FYEKMQ (reference sequence). This CDR3 has 14 residues.

The chain joins TRBV12-3 or TRBV12-4 to TRBJ2-3; D gene uncertain. Trimming took 0 bases from V and 5 from J, leaving 3 bases between them. CDR3 length: 12 residues. The CDR3 region is CASSLARDTQYF. The CDR3 DNA reads as TGTGCCAGCAGTTTAGCGCGAGATACGCAGTATTTT.

V and J are TRBV2 and TRBJ1-2; 9 bases are shared with TRBD1. Germline CDR1 and CDR2: SNHLY and FYNNEI. Trimming cost V 4 bases and J 2 bases; bases outside gene matches: 2. This CDR3 is 14 amino acids long. CDR3 bases: TGTGCCAGCAGTGTGGGACAGGGCAACTATGGCTACACCTTC. Translation gives CASSVGQGNYGYTF.

The chain uses TRBV5-4 and TRBJ2-5, with 7 bases lining up with TRBD2. Germline values: CDR1 SGHNT, CDR2 YYREEE (reference sequence). Germline trimming cut 0 bases from V and 4 bases from J; bases unmatched to any gene: 6. CDR3 length: 15 residues. Written as DNA, the CDR3 is TGTGCCAGCAGCTTGGGCGGACTAGGCCCAGAGACCCAGTACTTC. Amino acids: CASSLGGLGPETQYF.

The chain links TRBV2 to TRBJ1-1; TRBD1 might be the D (6 bases). This CDR3 is 13 amino acids long. Germline CDR1 reads SNHLY; CDR2 reads FYNNEI. V lost 10 bases and J lost 1, with 13 bases in between. CDR3 protein: CATQQGANTEAFF. CDR3 DNA sequence: TGTGCCACCCAACAGGGAGCGAACACTGAAGCTTTCTTT.

This clone was counted once. V and J are TRBV5-1 and TRBJ1-2, with 10 bases identical to TRBD1. The trim removed 4 bases at V and 3 bases at J, leaving 6 bases unmatched. The CDR3 contains 15 residues. Germline V CDR1 and CDR2: SGHRS, YFSETQ. The CDR3 DNA sequence: TGCGCCAGCAGCGTTATGACAGGGGGCGACTATGGCTACACCTTC. Its protein is CASSVMTGGDYGYTF.

For this clone: Other nucleotide sequences in the sample specify the same CDR3. The chain couples TRBV28 to TRBJ1-2, with TRBD1 matching 9 bases. The germline V gene encodes CDR1 MDHEN and CDR2 SYDVKM. V trimming: 5 bases; J trimming: 4 bases; junction bases outside the gene matches: 5. This CDR3 comprises 14 residues. CDR3 in DNA: TGTGCCAGCAGTCTCGACAGGGGGGCCTATGGCTACACCTTC. Translation gives CASSLDRGAYGYTF.

The chain joins TRBV5-6 to TRBJ1-5, with no clear D. The germline CDR1 and CDR2 sequences are SGHDT and YYEEEE. The CDR3 runs 15 residues. The V end lost 2 bases, the J end lost 1 base, and 10 bases lay between the germline ends. Here the CDR3 reads CASSFGGGSNQPQHF. CDR3 DNA sequence: TGTGCCAGCAGCTTCGGAGGTGGAAGCAATCAGCCCCAGCATTTT.

The chain uses TRBV7-2 and TRBJ2-3; TRBD2 matches at 7 bases. V dropped 4 bases and J dropped 6; count of bases not matched to a gene: 10. The CDR3 totals 15 residues. The germline CDR1 and CDR2 sequences are SGHTA and FQGNSA. CDR3 amino acids: CASSSPRTRADTQYF. In nucleotides, the CDR3 is TGTGCCAGCAGCTCCCCCCGGACTAGAGCGGATACGCAGTATTTT.

This clone turned up a few times. V gene TRBV4-1 combines with J gene TRBJ1-4, with TRBD1 matching 7 bases. J was trimmed by 7 bases and V by 4 bases; bases with no gene match: 15. The CDR3 length is 17 residues. Germline V CDR1 and CDR2: MGHRA, YSYEKL. Written as DNA, the CDR3 is TGCGCCAGCAGCCCTAAACCCTCGGGACAGACGATTGAAAAACTGTTTTTT. It is translated as CASSPKPSGQTIEKLFF.

V gene TRBV7-9 combines with J gene TRBJ1-1; D is unresolved. This CDR3 has 16 amino acids. Germline V gives CDR1 SEHNR, CDR2 FQNEAQ (reference sequence). Trimming took 1 base from V and 3 from J, leaving 15 bases between them. In nucleotides, the CDR3 is TGTGCCAGCAGCTTAGGGGGTCGGGGTTTGGACACTGAAGCTTTCTTT. Its translation is CASSLGGRGLDTEAFF.

This rearrangement joins TRBV9 to TRBJ1-2; no firm D call. Trimming cost V 5 bases and J 6 bases, with 8 bases left between them. The CDR3 sequence is 11 residues long. Germline V gene sequence: CDR1 SGDLS, CDR2 YYNGEE. In nucleotides, the CDR3 is TGTGCCAGCAGACCCGGGAATGGCTACACCTTC. Protein: CASRPGNGYTF.

The chain couples TRBV20-1 to TRBJ1-1, with 11 bases fitting TRBD1. J gave up 6 bases and V 3 bases, and 6 bases lay outside the gene matches. The germline V gene encodes CDR1 DFQATT and CDR2 SNEGSKA (reference sequence). The CDR3 loop spans 14 amino acids. The CDR3: CSASPGQGGSEAFF. In DNA form, the CDR3 reads TGCAGTGCTAGTCCGGGACAGGGGGGCTCTGAAGCTTTCTTT.

The table lists this clone with a count of one. The chain joins TRBV5-1 to TRBJ1-2; TRBD1 agrees at 7 bases. Germline lookup yields CDR1 SGHRS and CDR2 YFSETQ. The CDR3 covers 15 residues. V dropped 0 bases and J dropped 4; count of bases not matched to a gene: 6. The CDR3 bases are TGCGCCAGCAGCTTGGCGCTGGGACAGACCTATGGCTACACCTTC. This sequence encodes CASSLALGQTYGYTF.

V and J are TRBV7-9 and TRBJ1-1; D is unresolved. The CDR3 is 14 residues long. Trimming removed 4 bases from V and 2 bases from J, with 11 bases in between. The germline gives CDR1 SEHNR, CDR2 FQNEAQ (reference sequence). The CDR3 sequence: CASSWGGENTEAFF. CDR3 in DNA: TGTGCCAGCAGCTGGGGAGGCGAAAACACTGAAGCTTTCTTT.

The chain recombines TRBV19 with TRBJ2-7, with 8 bases identical to TRBD2. The CDR3 sequence is 14 residues long. Germline loops: CDR1 LNHDA, CDR2 SQIVND (reference sequence). V lost 7 bases to trimming and J lost 5 bases; unmatched junction nucleotides: 10. The CDR3 region has the DNA TGTGCCAGTACCCCGCGGGGGGCAGGGGACGAGCAGTACTTC. Protein: CASTPRGAGDEQYF.

This clone was found once. The chain is built from TRBV29-1 and TRBJ2-1, with 8 bases matching TRBD2. CDR3 size: 15 residues. The J segment lost 3 bases and the V segment lost 7 bases, leaving 11 bases of the junction unmatched. The germline CDR1 and CDR2 sequences are SQVTM and ANQGSEA. The DNA of the CDR3 is TGCAGCGGCGGAGAGTCGAGCGGGGGCTACAATGAGCAGTTCTTC. This encodes CSGGESSGGYNEQFF.

The chain combines TRBV11-1 with TRBJ1-2; a possible D gene is TRBD1 (5 bases). Germline CDR1 SGHAT, CDR2 FQDESV (reference sequence). V was trimmed by 5 bases and J by 2 bases, leaving 12 bases between them. This CDR3 spans 14 amino acids. CDR3 bases: TGTGCCAGCAGCACCCAGGGATCCAACTATGGCTACACCTTC. Its translation is CASSTQGSNYGYTF.

The V call is TRBV9, the J call TRBJ1-5; 9 bases line up with TRBD1. V shed 4 bases and J 6 bases; nucleotides not matched to a gene: 8. The CDR3 is 15 residues long. Germline CDR1 and CDR2: SGDLS and YYNGEE. DNA for the CDR3: TGTGCCAGCAGCCCAGGGACAGGGATCGGTCAGCCCCAGCATTTT. Translating gives CASSPGTGIGQPQHF.

The gene calls are TRBV9 and TRBJ2-1, with TRBD2 as a possible D gene (7 bases). The CDR3 sequence is 14 residues long. CDR1 and CDR2 (germline): SGDLS, YYNGEE. V gave up 3 bases and J gave up 7 bases, with 14 bases separating them. The CDR3 nucleotides are TGTGCCAGCAGCGGAAGGGGGGGTGAGAATGAGCAGTTCTTC. This codes for CASSGRGGENEQFF.

V gene TRBV6-5 combines with J gene TRBJ1-1; D might be TRBD1 (5 bases). CDR1 and CDR2 (germline): MNHEY, SVGAGI. Trimming cost V 5 bases and J 1 base, with 11 bases left between them. This CDR3 comprises 14 residues. This CDR3 is CASSPQGWNTEAFF. CDR3 nucleotide sequence: TGTGCCAGCAGTCCCCAGGGATGGAACACTGAAGCTTTCTTT.

The chain links TRBV6-5 to TRBJ2-6; weak D call: TRBD1 (5 bases). Germline V gene lookup returns CDR1 MNHEY and CDR2 SVGAGI. This CDR3 comprises 13 residues. The CDR3 spells CACARAGANVLTF. In DNA, the CDR3 is TGTGCATGCGCCAGGGCTGGGGCCAACGTCCTGACTTTC.